This TCR beta chain derives from a study of T cells in women clearing cervical HPV infection. For the study at large: Blood came at first lesion visit for cases, post-clearance for controls. With HLA typing for only a few women, HLA confounding remains possible. Overall study results and limits: CIN3+ cases had significantly higher TCR richness than controls; evenness did not differ.

As to this clone: Its target is unknown. The CDR3 end lies 3 residues beyond the end of the read and is filled in from the germline J gene.

The assay was immunoSEQ multiplex PCR, and TCRdb's table has in-frame clones only and misses some. This sample's table reports around 30,000 clones. CDR3 length: 14 amino acids. V lost 4 bases, J lost 2 bases, and 4 bases stayed unmatched. Germline V lookup: CDR1 LNHDA, CDR2 SQIVND (reference sequence). The genes are TRBV19 and TRBJ2-7; 8 nucleotides agree with TRBD2. Sequencing was done on a sample of blood buffy coat. This clonotype was sampled from a woman between 18 and 69 years old with a cervical HPV16 infection that either progressed to CIN3+ or cleared (not recorded which). The chain's CDR3 is CASSNRGGPYEQYF. The sequenced CDR3 bases are TGTGCCAGTAGTAACCGGGGGGGCCCCTACGAG.